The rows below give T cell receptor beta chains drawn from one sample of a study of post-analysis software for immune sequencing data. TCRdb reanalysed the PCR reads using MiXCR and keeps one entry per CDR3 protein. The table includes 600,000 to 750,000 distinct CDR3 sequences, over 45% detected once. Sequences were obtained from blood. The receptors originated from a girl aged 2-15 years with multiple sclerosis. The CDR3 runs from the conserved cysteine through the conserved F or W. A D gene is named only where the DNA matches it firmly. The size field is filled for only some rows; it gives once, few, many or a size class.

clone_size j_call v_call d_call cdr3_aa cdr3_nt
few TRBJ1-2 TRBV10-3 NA CAITDSYGYTF TGTGCCATCACCGACAGCTATGGCTACACCTTC
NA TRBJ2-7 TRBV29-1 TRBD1 CSVTQGARGEQYF TGCAGCGTTACACAGGGGGCGCGAGGTGAGCAGTACTTC
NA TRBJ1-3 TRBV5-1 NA CASSLEMGNTIYF TGCGCCAGCAGCTTGGAGATGGGAAACACCATATATTTT
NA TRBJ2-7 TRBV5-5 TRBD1 CANSPTGDVSYEQYF TGTGCCAACAGCCCCACAGGGGATGTCTCCTACGAGCAGTACTTC
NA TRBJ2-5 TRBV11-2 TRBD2 CASRPYPGLSGGGETQYF TGTGCCAGCAGGCCATACCCGGGACTATCGGGAGGAGGAGAGACCCAGTACTTC
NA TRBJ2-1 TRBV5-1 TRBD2 CASSRSGTSGVQFF TGCGCCAGCAGCCGCTCCGGGACTAGTGGAGTGCAGTTCTTC
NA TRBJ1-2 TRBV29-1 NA CSLGEGSNYGYTF TGCAGCCTCGGGGAAGGTTCTAACTATGGCTACACCTTC
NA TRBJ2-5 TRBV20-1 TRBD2 CSAHDRGRAEETQYF TGCAGTGCTCACGACCGGGGGAGGGCCGAAGAGACCCAGTACTTC
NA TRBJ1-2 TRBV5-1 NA CASSFEGSTYGYTF TGCGCCAGCAGCTTCGAGGGCTCTACCTATGGCTACACCTTC
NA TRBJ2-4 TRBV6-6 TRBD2 CASSARLAGDRNIQYF TGTGCCAGCAGTGCCCGTCTAGCGGGAGATAGGAACATTCAGTACTTC
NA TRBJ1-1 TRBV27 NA CASSLWGDNTEAFF TGTGCCAGCAGTTTATGGGGAGATAACACTGAAGCTTTCTTT
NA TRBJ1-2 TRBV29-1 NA CSVDRGKGYTF TGCAGCGTTGATCGGGGGAAGGGCTACACCTTC
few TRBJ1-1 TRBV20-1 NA CSAREAQRATEAFF TGCAGTGCTAGAGAAGCTCAACGGGCCACTGAAGCTTTCTTT
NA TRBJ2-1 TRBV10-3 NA CAIRESSYNEQFF TGTGCCATCAGAGAGAGCTCCTACAATGAGCAGTTCTTC
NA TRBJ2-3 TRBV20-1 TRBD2 CSARREGLTDTQYF TGCAGTGCGAGGCGGGAGGGTCTCACAGATACGCAGTATTTT
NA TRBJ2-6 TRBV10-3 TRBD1 CASGTASSGANVLTF TGTGCCTCAGGGACAGCCAGCTCTGGGGCCAACGTCCTGACTTTC
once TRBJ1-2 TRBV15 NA CATSRTDTRYGYTF TGTGCCACCAGCAGAACAGACACCAGATATGGCTACACCTTC
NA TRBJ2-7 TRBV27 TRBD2 CASSPLAGGHYEQYF TGTGCCAGCAGTCCTTTAGCGGGAGGCCACTACGAGCAGTACTTC
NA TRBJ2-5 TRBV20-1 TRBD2 CSARDGVAGDWETQYF TGCAGTGCTAGAGATGGGGTAGCGGGAGACTGGGAGACCCAGTACTTC
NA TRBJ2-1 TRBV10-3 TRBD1 CAIGQGFDEQFF TGTGCCATTGGACAGGGGTTCGATGAGCAGTTCTTC
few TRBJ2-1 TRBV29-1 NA CSVSEGDRQFF TGCAGCGTTTCGGAGGGGGATAGGCAGTTCTTC
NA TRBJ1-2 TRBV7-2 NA CASSLAAGNYGYTF TGTGCCAGCAGCTTAGCGGCAGGGAACTATGGCTACACCTTC
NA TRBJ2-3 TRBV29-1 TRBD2 CSAAVAGGDTQYF TGCAGCGCCGCGGTAGCGGGAGGAGATACGCAGTATTTT
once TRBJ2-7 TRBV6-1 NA CASSDTDLGTVRLYEQYF TGTGCCAGCAGTGATACTGACCTGGGGACTGTAAGACTGTACGAGCAGTACTTC
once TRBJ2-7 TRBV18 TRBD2 CASSQILAAAYEQYF TGTGCCAGCTCCCAAATTCTAGCGGCAGCCTACGAGCAGTACTTC
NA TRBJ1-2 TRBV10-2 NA CASSDTGHGYTF TGCGCCAGCAGTGACACAGGGCATGGCTACACCTTC
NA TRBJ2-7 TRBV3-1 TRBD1 CASSHSGTGEREQYF TGTGCCAGCAGCCACTCCGGGACAGGGGAACGCGAGCAGTACTTC
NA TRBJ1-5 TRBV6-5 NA CASRPTGMYQPQHF TGTGCCAGCAGACCCACAGGGATGTATCAGCCCCAGCATTTT
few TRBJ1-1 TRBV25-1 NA CASSEYTTGSNTEAFF TGTGCCAGCAGTGAATATACAACAGGGTCGAACACTGAAGCTTTCTTT
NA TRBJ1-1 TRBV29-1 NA CSVAPIHTEAFF TGCAGCGTTGCGCCAATACACACTGAAGCTTTCTTT
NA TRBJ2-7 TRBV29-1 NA CSVGLQGAYEQYF TGCAGCGTGGGCCTTCAAGGGGCCTACGAGCAGTACTTC
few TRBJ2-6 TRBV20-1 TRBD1 CSASTGAGANVLTF TGCAGTGCTAGTACAGGGGCTGGGGCCAACGTCCTGACTTTC
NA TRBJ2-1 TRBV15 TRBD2 CATSVPRGTGGLHEQFF TGTGCCACCAGCGTACCCCGAGGGACGGGGGGACTCCATGAGCAGTTCTTC
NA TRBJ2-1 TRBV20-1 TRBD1 CSAGRGTGGLCNEQFF TGCAGTGCTGGCCGCGGAACAGGGGGCCTTTGCAATGAGCAGTTCTTC
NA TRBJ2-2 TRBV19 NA CASGQGLGSGELFF TGTGCCAGTGGTCAGGGATTGGGCTCCGGGGAGCTGTTTTTT
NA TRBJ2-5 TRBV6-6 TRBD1 CASSGDRVETQYF TGTGCCAGCAGTGGGGACAGGGTGGAGACCCAGTACTTC
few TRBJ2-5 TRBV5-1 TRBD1 CASSARTGLETQYF TGCGCCAGCAGCGCTCGGACAGGGCTTGAGACCCAGTACTTC
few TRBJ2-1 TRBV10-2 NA CASSESQVGYNEQFF TGCGCCAGCAGTGAGTCGCAGGTCGGCTACAATGAGCAGTTCTTC
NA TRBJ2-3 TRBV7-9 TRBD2 CASRPLLAGREDTQYF TGTGCCAGCAGACCCTTACTAGCGGGAAGGGAAGATACGCAGTATTTT
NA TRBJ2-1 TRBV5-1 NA CASSSTPSSYNEQFF TGCGCCAGCAGCTCGACTCCTAGCTCCTACAATGAGCAGTTCTTC
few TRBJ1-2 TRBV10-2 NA CASSDGGGRSYGYTF TGCGCCAGCAGTGACGGTGGGGGGCGGAGCTATGGCTACACCTTC
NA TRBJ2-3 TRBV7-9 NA CASSFSVAVQTDTQYF TGTGCCAGCAGCTTTAGTGTAGCGGTACAAACAGATACGCAGTATTTT
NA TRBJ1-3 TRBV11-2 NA CASSLGTGSGNTIYF TGTGCCAGCAGCTTGGGAACAGGGTCCGGAAACACCATATATTTT
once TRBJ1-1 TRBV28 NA CASSYQQGGWVLGTEAFF TGTGCCAGCAGTTACCAACAGGGAGGTTGGGTCTTGGGCACTGAAGCTTTCTTT
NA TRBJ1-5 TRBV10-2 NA CASTGIGWGDQPQHF TGCGCCAGCACCGGGATAGGGTGGGGGGATCAGCCCCAGCATTTT